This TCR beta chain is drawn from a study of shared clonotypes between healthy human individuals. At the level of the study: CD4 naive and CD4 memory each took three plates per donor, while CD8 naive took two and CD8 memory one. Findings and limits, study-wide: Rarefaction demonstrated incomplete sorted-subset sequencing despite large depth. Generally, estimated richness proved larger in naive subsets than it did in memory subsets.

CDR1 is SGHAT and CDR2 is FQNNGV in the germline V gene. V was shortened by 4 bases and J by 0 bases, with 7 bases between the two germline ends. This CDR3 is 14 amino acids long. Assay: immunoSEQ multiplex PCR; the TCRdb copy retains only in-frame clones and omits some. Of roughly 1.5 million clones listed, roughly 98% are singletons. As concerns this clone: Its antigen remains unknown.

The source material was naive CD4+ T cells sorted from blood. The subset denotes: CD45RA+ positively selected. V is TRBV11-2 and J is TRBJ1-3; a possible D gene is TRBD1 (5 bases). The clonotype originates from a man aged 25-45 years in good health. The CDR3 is CASSSTDSGNTIYF. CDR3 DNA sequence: TGTGCCAGCAGCTCGACAGACTCTGGAAACACCATATATTTT.